This T cell receptor beta chain was identified during a study of blood T cells in healthy people across ages. Unmatched junction bases numbered 4, after V lost 5 bases and J lost 1 base. The CDR3 runs 15 residues. The germline V gene has CDR1 MGHDK and CDR2 SYGVNS. Primers used in a second PCR of about 7 to 12 cycles were a sample-barcoded 5' primer and a J-beta primer mix. MiXCR was run by TCRdb on the 5' RACE reads, yielding one entry per CDR3 protein. The sample shows about a million distinct CDR3 sequences, roughly 50% of them seen only once. Sequencing was carried out using blood. The chain has TRBV25-1 and TRBJ2-3; 9 positions agree with TRBD2. The sequence derives from a woman aged 60-75 years in good health. The CDR3 DNA reads as TGTGCCAGCAGTCCAGCGGGAGGAGGCACAGATACGCAGTATTTT. Its translation is CASSPAGGGTDTQYF.